Listed here are 20 T cell receptor beta chains from one sample, sequenced in a study of post-analysis software for immune sequencing data. General study results and limits: Four or five TRBV segments were significantly more frequent in patients than in controls. TRBV5-6, TRBV5-1 and TRBV20-1 were among these segments.

The TCR beta cDNA libraries carried unique molecular identifiers. TCRdb called the PCR reads again in MiXCR, with one record for every CDR3 protein. The profile shows over 250,000 distinct CDR3 sequences, about 40% of them singletons. What these receptors recognize is not known. The source material was blood. The source is a girl aged 5-17 years with multiple sclerosis.

This chain uses TRBV6-2 or TRBV6-3 with TRBJ2-7; 8 positions match TRBD1. The CDR3 has 16 amino acids. V lost 2 bases to trimming and J lost 3 bases; unmatched junction nucleotides: 9. Per germline, CDR1 MNHEY and CDR2 SVGEGT. CDR3: CASSYPKAGGHYEQYF. DNA for the CDR3: TGTGCCAGCAGTTACCCCAAGGCAGGGGGCCACTACGAGCAGTACTTC.

Worth noting for this clonotype: This may be a read error: a much more frequent sequence differs by one nucleotide. J is TRBJ1-1 and V is TRBV4-1; no firm D call. Trimming took 0 bases from V and 4 from J, leaving 15 bases between them. Germline V gene data show CDR1 as MGHRA and CDR2 as YSYEKL. The CDR3 is 16 amino acids. The DNA of the CDR3 is TGCGCCAGCAGCCAAGAGGTTGTTGGAGGGTTCACTGAAGCTTTCTTT. This gives the protein CASSQEVVGGFTEAFF.

The CDR3 sequence is CASSWKTGRSSYEQYF. The CDR3 DNA reads as TGTGCCAGCAGCTGGAAGACAGGTAGGTCCTCCTACGAGCAGTACTTC. This sequence joins TRBV7-9 and TRBJ2-7; TRBD1 might be the D (6 bases). Trimming cost V 4 bases and J 0 bases, with 16 bases left between them. CDR1 and CDR2 (germline): SEHNR, FQNEAQ (reference sequence). The CDR3 totals 16 residues.

The genes are TRBV5-6 and TRBJ1-2; D is unclear. The ends were cut back, 0 bases at V and 3 bases at J, with 6 bases in the middle. Germline CDR1 and CDR2: SGHDT and YYEEEE. CDR3 length: 13 amino acids. DNA for the CDR3: TGTGCCAGCAGCTTGGGACTGGACTATGGCTACACCTTC. This encodes CASSLGLDYGYTF.

A word on this clonotype: A single base separates this from a much larger clone, so it may be a read error. The V gene is TRBV6-1, the J gene TRBJ2-1; 7 nucleotides align to TRBD1. Germline V gene data show CDR1 as MNHNS and CDR2 as SASEGT. Germline trimming cut 6 bases from V and 6 bases from J; bases unmatched to any gene: 11. This CDR3 has 15 amino acids. The CDR3 is CASRPDRLPCNEQFF. In DNA form, the CDR3 reads TGTGCCAGCAGGCCGGACAGGCTACCCTGCAATGAGCAGTTCTTC.

Details on this clonotype: A much larger clone is a single base away; this may be a read error. The chain carries TRBV7-9 and TRBJ1-6; 8 bases align to TRBD1. Germline CDR1 is SEHNR and CDR2 is FQNEAQ (reference sequence). V shed 5 bases and J 10 bases; nucleotides not matched to a gene: 13. This CDR3 region has 16 residues. The CDR3 DNA sequence: TGTGCCAGCAGCGTGAGGGAAACAGGGGGTATGTCACCCCTCCACTTT. It specifies CASSVRETGGMSPLHF.

This clonotype was seen only a few times. J is TRBJ1-2 and V is TRBV7-9; D might be TRBD1 (6 bases). This CDR3 spans 17 amino acids. Trimming cost V 4 bases and J 8 bases, with 26 bases left between them. The germline V gene encodes CDR1 SEHNR and CDR2 FQNEAQ (reference sequence). The CDR3 region is CASSWKVEGVSLSGYTF. As DNA, the CDR3 is TGTGCCAGCAGCTGGAAGGTGGAGGGGGTCTCCCTATCCGGCTACACCTTC.

Regarding this clonotype: Since a much larger clone is just one base distant, this may be a read error. V is TRBV5-5 and J is TRBJ1-1, with no clear D. The germline V gene has CDR1 SGHKS and CDR2 YYEKEE (reference sequence). This CDR3 spans 12 amino acids. Trimming removed 3 bases from V and 8 bases from J, with 11 bases in between. This CDR3 reads CASSSSGGEAFF. DNA for the CDR3: TGTGCCAGCAGCTCGTCTGGTGGGGAAGCTTTCTTT.

The rearrangement joins TRBV7-2 to TRBJ2-1, with no clear D. The V gene lost 3 bases and the J gene lost 3 bases, with 6 bases spanning the gap. CDR3 length: 13 amino acids. Germline V gene data show CDR1 as SGHTA and CDR2 as FQGNSA. The CDR3 DNA sequence: TGTGCCAGCAGCTTTCGCCTCTACAATGAGCAGTTCTTC. Its protein product is CASSFRLYNEQFF. The whole variable domain, remainder taken from reference TRBV7-2 and TRBJ2-1, is GAGVSQSPSNKVTEKGKDVELRCDPISGHTALYWYRQSLGQGLEFLIYFQGNSAPDKSGLPSDRFSAERTGGSVSTLTIQRTQQEDSAVYLCASSFRLYNEQFFGPGTRLTVL.

Turning to this clonotype: This sequence may be a read error, since a much larger clone differs from it by one base. A read error is likely, as this CDR3 ends without the conserved phenylalanine or tryptophan. The chain uses TRBV10-3 and TRBJ2-3, with TRBD2 matching 7 bases. This CDR3 region has 16 residues. Germline V lookup: CDR1 ENHRY, CDR2 SYGVKD. Germline trimming cut 5 bases from V and 0 bases from J; bases unmatched to any gene: 8. Written as DNA, the CDR3 is TGTGCCATCAGTCCCCCTGGGCGGGGGAGCACAGATACGCAGTATTTG. Its translation: CAISPPGRGSTDTQYL.

This clonotype was detected many times. The V gene is TRBV7-3, the J gene TRBJ1-1; D possibly corresponds to TRBD1 (5 bases). The germline V and J ends were trimmed by 0 bases and 8 bases, with 7 bases remaining between them. Germline V gene data show CDR1 as SGHTA and CDR2 as FQGTGA. The CDR3 sequence is 12 residues long. CDR3 region: CASSLTQGEAFF. The DNA for the CDR3 is TGTGCCAGCAGCTTAACCCAGGGCGAAGCTTTCTTT.

The rearrangement joins TRBV28 to TRBJ2-7; 11 positions match TRBD2. Unmatched junction bases numbered 22, after V lost 4 bases and J lost 2 bases. CDR1 and CDR2 (germline): MDHEN, SYDVKM. The CDR3 consists of 21 residues. The CDR3 is CASSSPSTSGNPRAVPYEQYF. As DNA, the CDR3 is TGTGCCAGCAGTTCCCCCTCGACTAGCGGGAATCCACGCGCTGTTCCCTACGAGCAGTACTTC. Combining the CDR3 with reference TRBV28 and TRBJ2-7 gives the whole variable domain DVKVTQSSRYLVKRTGEKVFLECVQDMDHENMFWYRQDPGLGLRLIYFSYDVKMKEKGDIPEGYSVSREKKERFSLILESASTNQTSMYLCASSSPSTSGNPRAVPYEQYFGPGTRLTVT.

The chain links TRBV5-1 to TRBJ2-1; 13 positions match TRBD2. Germline V lookup: CDR1 SGHRS, CDR2 YFSETQ. J gave up 9 bases and V 4 bases, and 7 bases lay outside the gene matches. There are 15 residues in the CDR3. The DNA for the CDR3 is TGCGCCAGCAGCAAACTAGCGGGGGGGAATATTGAGCAGTTCTTC. Its translation is CASSKLAGGNIEQFF.

This clonotype was found many times. The rearrangement links TRBV20-1 to TRBJ2-3; possible D gene TRBD1, 6 bases. This CDR3 contains 15 residues. CDR1 DFQATT and CDR2 SNEGSKA come from the germline V gene (reference sequence). The V and J ends lost 0 bases and 2 bases respectively, with 12 bases between them. The CDR3 reads CSAREGTGITDTQYF. Here the CDR3 DNA reads TGCAGTGCTAGAGAGGGAACAGGGATCACAGATACGCAGTATTTT.

The genes are TRBV5-6 and TRBJ2-7; 8 nucleotides line up with TRBD2. Trimming took 0 bases from V and 7 from J; bases not matched to a gene: 3. Germline loops: CDR1 SGHDT, CDR2 YYEEEE. The CDR3 is 13 amino acids. In nucleotides, the CDR3 is TGTGCCAGCAGCTTGGGACTAGCGAGGGAGCAGTACTTC. This translates into CASSLGLAREQYF.

In its sample, this clonotype was seen many times. This chain joins TRBV5-1 and TRBJ2-1, with 11 bases matching TRBD2. V trimming: 0 bases; J trimming: 3 bases; junction bases outside the gene matches: 2. The length of the CDR3 is 16 residues. In germline, CDR1 is SGHRS, CDR2 YFSETQ. The CDR3 sequence: CASSLELAGVYNEQFF. The CDR3 coding sequence is TGCGCCAGCAGCTTGGAACTAGCGGGGGTCTACAATGAGCAGTTCTTC.

The chain carries TRBV7-9 and TRBJ2-7; D uncertain. The V gene's germline CDR1 is SEHNR and CDR2 FQNEAQ (reference sequence). Trimming removed 4 bases from V and 7 bases from J, with 20 bases in between. There are 15 residues in the CDR3. The CDR3 reads CASSWEGSGTDEQYF. The CDR3 coding sequence is TGTGCCAGCAGCTGGGAAGGGTCAGGAACCGATGAGCAGTACTTC.

In its sample, this clonotype was seen once. The junction shows a germline mismatch at one end, possibly a read error. The chain recombines TRBV9 with TRBJ1-1; D perhaps matches TRBD1 (6 bases). The CDR3 totals 14 residues. Germline assignment: CDR1 SGDLS and CDR2 YYNGEE. The CDR3 protein is CASSPSRDNTEVFF. CDR3 in DNA: TGTGCCAGCAGCCCAAGCCGGGACAATACTGAAGTTTTCTTT.

This clonotype was counted ten times or more. The chain is built from TRBV7-8 and TRBJ2-7; D is undetermined. The CDR3 runs to 14 residues. The V end was cut by 3 bases, the J end by 0 bases, with 9 bases between. CDR1 SGHVS and CDR2 FQNEAQ come from the germline V gene. CDR3 coding DNA: TGTGCCAGCAGCTTCAGGACGGTCTCCTACGAGCAGTACTTC. Protein product: CASSFRTVSYEQYF.

This clonotype was seen a handful of times. The genes are TRBV2 and TRBJ2-1; D gene unclear. The CDR3 loop spans 10 amino acids. In germline, CDR1 is SNHLY, CDR2 FYNNEI. V gave up 7 bases and J gave up 11 bases, with 9 bases separating them. CDR3 protein: CASNREKQFF. The CDR3 DNA reads as TGTGCCAGCAATCGTGAGAAGCAGTTCTTC. Combining the CDR3 with reference TRBV2 and TRBJ2-1 gives the whole variable domain EPEVTQTPSHQVTQMGQEVILRCVPISNHLYFYWYRQILGQKVEFLVSFYNNEISEKSEIFDDQFSVERPDGSNFTLKIRSTKLEDSAMYFCASNREKQFFGPGTRLTVL.